The sequence of this T cell receptor beta chain was determined in a study of blood T cells in healthy people across ages. Overall study findings and caveats: Diversity of TCR beta correlated strongly with naive T cell percentage.

The CDR3 is made up of 14 amino acids. Trimming at V came to 5 bases and at J to 4 bases, leaving 1 base not matched to a gene. Germline loops: CDR1 DFQATT, CDR2 SNEGSKA (reference sequence). For the second PCR, which ran for about 7 to 12 cycles, a sample-barcoded 5' primer and a J-beta primer mix were used. Samples each returned at least 3 million CDR3-containing paired-end reads. TCRdb re-called the 5' RACE reads with MiXCR, one entry per CDR3 protein. The sample consists of 720,000 or so distinct CDR3 sequences, over 40% of them appearing once. About this clonotype itself: The antigen is undetermined.

Sequenced: blood. This receptor was identified in a man aged 80 or over in good health. The chain links TRBV20-1 to TRBJ2-1; TRBD2 matches 14 bases. The CDR3 coding sequence is TGCAGTGCTGGGACTAGCGGGGGATACAATGAGCAGTTCTTC. It encodes CSAGTSGGYNEQFF.